This TCR beta chain was captured in a study of CD8 T cells in ankylosing spondylitis. Study findings and constraints: Characteristic, it appeared, of ankylosing spondylitis blood was a TCR beta motif of eight or nine highly homologous variants. Clones linked to disease were reported to show significant enrichment in matched ankylosing spondylitis synovial fluid.

TCRdb passed the 5' RACE reads through MiXCR, listing each CDR3 protein once. The profile covers approximately 150,000 distinct CDR3 sequences, with approximately 10% appearing a single time and about 16% taken by the ten largest. Germline assignment: CDR1 MNHEY and CDR2 SMNVEV (reference sequence). The CDR3 extends over 14 amino acids. Notes on this clonotype: Its specificity is unknown. This may arise from a read error, as a much more abundant clone is one base away.

This chain connects TRBV27 to TRBJ1-1; 7 bases are a match to TRBD1. Sequencing input: blood, either unsorted or a sorted T cell fraction (not recorded which). The source of this sequence is a female donor with ankylosing spondylitis or in good health (not recorded which). The CDR3 bases are TGTGCCAGCAGCCCGACAGGGACTCAGACTGAAGCTCTCTTT. Encoded protein: CASSPTGTQTEALF.